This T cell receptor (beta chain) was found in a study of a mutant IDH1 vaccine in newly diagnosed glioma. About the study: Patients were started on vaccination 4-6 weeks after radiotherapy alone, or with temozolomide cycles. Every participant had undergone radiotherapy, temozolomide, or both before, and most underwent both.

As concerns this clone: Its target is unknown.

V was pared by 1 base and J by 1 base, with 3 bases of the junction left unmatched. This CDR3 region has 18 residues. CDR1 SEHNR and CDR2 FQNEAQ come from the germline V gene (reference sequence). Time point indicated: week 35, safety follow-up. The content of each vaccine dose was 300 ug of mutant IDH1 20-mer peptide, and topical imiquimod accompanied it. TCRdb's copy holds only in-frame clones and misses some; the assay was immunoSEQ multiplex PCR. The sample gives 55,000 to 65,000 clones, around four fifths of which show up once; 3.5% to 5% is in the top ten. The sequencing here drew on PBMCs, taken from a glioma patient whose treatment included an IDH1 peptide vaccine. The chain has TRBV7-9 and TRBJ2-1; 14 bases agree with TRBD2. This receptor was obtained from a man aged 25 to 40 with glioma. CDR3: CASSLGTSGGPSYNEQFF. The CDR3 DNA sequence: TGTGCCAGCAGCTTAGGGACTAGCGGGGGGCCGTCCTACAATGAGCAGTTCTTC.